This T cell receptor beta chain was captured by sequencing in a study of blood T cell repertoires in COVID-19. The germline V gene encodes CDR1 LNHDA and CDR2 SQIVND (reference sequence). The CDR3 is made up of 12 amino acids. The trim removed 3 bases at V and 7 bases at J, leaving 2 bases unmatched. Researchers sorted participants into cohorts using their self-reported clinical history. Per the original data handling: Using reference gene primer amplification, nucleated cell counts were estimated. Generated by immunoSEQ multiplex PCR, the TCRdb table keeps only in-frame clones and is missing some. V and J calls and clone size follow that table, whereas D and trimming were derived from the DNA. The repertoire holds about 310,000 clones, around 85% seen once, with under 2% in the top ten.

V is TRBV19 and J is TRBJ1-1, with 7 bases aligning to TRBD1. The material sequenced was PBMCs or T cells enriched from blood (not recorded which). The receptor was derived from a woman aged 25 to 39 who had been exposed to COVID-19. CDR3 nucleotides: TGTGCCAGTAGTATCCGACAGGGTGAAGCTTTCTTT. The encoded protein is CASSIRQGEAFF.